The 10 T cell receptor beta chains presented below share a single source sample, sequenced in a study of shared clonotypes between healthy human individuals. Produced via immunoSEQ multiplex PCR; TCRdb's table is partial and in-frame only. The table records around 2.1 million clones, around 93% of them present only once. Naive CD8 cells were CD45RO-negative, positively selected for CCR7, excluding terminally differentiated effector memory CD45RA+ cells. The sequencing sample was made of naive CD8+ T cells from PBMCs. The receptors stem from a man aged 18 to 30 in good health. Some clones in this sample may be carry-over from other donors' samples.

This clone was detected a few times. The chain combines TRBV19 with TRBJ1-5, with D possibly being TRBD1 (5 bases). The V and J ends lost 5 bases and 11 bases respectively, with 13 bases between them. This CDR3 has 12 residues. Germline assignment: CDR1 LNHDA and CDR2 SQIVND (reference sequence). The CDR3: CASSSPTGAQHF. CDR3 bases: TGTGCCAGTAGTTCGCCGACGGGGGCCCAGCATTTT.

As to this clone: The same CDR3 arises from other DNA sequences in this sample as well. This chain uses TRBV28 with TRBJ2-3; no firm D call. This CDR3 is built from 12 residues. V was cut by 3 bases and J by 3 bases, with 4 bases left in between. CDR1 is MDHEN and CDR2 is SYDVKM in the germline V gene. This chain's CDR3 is CASSFSTDTQYF. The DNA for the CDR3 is TGTGCCAGCAGTTTCAGTACAGATACGCAGTATTTT.

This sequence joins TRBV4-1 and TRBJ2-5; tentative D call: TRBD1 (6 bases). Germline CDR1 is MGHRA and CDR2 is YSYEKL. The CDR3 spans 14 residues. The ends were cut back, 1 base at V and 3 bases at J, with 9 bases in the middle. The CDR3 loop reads CASSQGPGEETQYF. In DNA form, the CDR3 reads TGCGCCAGCAGCCAAGGGCCAGGGGAAGAGACCCAGTACTTC.

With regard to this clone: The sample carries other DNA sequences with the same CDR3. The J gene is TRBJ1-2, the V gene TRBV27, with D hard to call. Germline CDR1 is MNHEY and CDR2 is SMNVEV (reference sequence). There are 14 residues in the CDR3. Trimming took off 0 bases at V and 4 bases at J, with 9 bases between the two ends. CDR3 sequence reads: CASSLSAGFYGYTF. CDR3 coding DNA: TGTGCCAGCAGTTTATCTGCAGGTTTCTATGGCTACACCTTC.

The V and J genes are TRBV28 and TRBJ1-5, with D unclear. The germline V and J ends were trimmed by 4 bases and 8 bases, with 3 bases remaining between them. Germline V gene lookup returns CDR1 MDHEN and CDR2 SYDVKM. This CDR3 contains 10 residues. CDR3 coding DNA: TGTGCCAGCAGTTCAAAGCCCCAGCATTTT. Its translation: CASSSKPQHF.

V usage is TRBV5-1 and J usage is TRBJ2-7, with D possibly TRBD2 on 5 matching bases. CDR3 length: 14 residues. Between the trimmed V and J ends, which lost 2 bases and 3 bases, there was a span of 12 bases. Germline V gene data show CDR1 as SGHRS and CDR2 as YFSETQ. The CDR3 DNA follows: TGCGCCAGCAGCTTAACGGACTTAAACTACGAGCAGTACTTC. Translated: CASSLTDLNYEQYF. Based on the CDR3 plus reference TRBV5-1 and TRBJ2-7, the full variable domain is KAGVTQTPRYLIKTRGQQVTLSCSPISGHRSVSWYQQTPGQGLQFLFEYFSETQRNKGNFPGRFSGRQFSNSRSEMNVSTLELGDSALYLCASSLTDLNYEQYFGPGTRLTVT.

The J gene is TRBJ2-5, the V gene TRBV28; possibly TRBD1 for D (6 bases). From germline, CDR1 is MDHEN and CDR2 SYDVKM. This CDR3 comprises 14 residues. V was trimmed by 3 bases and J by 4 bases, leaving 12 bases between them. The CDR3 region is CASSFPRQVETQYF. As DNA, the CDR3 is TGTGCCAGCAGTTTCCCCAGACAGGTAGAGACCCAGTACTTC.

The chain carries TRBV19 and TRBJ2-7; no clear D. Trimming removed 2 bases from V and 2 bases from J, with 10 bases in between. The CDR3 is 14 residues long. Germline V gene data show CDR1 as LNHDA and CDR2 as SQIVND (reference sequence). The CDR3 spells CASSITRLPYEQYF. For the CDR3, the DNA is TGTGCCAGTAGTATAACACGGCTCCCCTACGAGCAGTACTTC.

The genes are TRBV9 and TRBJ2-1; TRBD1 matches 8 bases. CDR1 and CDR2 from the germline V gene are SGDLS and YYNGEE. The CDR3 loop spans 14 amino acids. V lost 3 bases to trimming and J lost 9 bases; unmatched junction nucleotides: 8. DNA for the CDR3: TGTGCCAGCAGCGGGGGACAGGTTGGCGTTGAGCAGTTCTTC. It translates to CASSGGQVGVEQFF. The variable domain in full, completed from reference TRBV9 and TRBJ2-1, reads DSGVTQTPKHLITATGQRVTLRCSPRSGDLSVYWYQQSLDQGLQFLIQYYNGEERAKGNILERFSAQQFPDLHSELNLSSLELGDSALYFCASSGGQVGVEQFFGPGTRLTVL.

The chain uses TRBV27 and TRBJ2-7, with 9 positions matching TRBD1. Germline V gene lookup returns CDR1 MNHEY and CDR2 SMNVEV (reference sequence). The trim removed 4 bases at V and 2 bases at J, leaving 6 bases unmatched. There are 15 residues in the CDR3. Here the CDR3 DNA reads TGTGCCAGCAGTTCTTACAGGGGGCCTACCTACGAGCAGTACTTC. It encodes CASSSYRGPTYEQYF.